The 28 T cell receptor beta chains presented below share a single source sample, sequenced in a study of blood T cell repertoires in COVID-19. Here immunoSEQ multiplex PCR was the method, and the copy in TCRdb shows in-frame clones only, minus some. The sample consists of almost 200,000 clones, around 85% of them appearing once. Sequencing was performed on peripheral blood. These receptors originate from a man aged 60-69 years with COVID-19, enrolled during active disease.

The chain has TRBV13 and TRBJ2-5, with 7 nucleotides matching TRBD2. Germline CDR1 and CDR2: PRHDT and FYEKMQ (reference sequence). The CDR3 is 18 amino acids. With 0 bases clipped from V and 3 bases from J, the junction kept 13 bases outside the gene matches. CDR3 nucleotide sequence: TGTGCCAGCAGCTTAGGCTTTCAACGGGAGGCTGAGGAAGAGACCCAGTACTTC. Amino acid sequence: CASSLGFQREAEEETQYF.

V is TRBV3-1 (or the pseudogene TRBV3-2) and J is TRBJ1-1; a possible D gene is TRBD1 (5 bases). This CDR3 has 14 residues. The germline V gene encodes CDR1 LGHDT and CDR2 YNNKEL (reference sequence). The germline V and J ends were trimmed by 0 bases and 2 bases, with 7 bases remaining between them. As DNA, the CDR3 is TGTGCCAGCAGCCAAGAAGGGGCTAACACTGAAGCTTTCTTT. Amino acids: CASSQEGANTEAFF.

V gene TRBV7-9 combines with J gene TRBJ1-1, with D possibly TRBD1 on 5 matching bases. The V gene lost 11 bases and the J gene lost 3 bases, with 16 bases spanning the gap. This CDR3 spans 13 amino acids. CDR1 and CDR2 from the germline V gene are SEHNR and FQNEAQ (reference sequence). Written as DNA, the CDR3 is TGTGCCGGACATACCGGGCTAGACACTGAAGCTTTCTTT. Translating it yields CAGHTGLDTEAFF. The full variable domain, in which reference TRBV7-9 and TRBJ1-1 provide the parts outside the CDR3, is DTGVSQNPRHKITKRGQNVTFRCDPISEHNRLYWYRQTLGQGPEFLTYFQNEAQLEKSRLLSDRFSAERPKGSFSTLEIQRTEQGDSAMYLCAGHTGLDTEAFFGQGTRLTVV.

This clone was detected a few times. V is TRBV7-3 and J is TRBJ1-6; 9 positions match TRBD1. Unmatched junction bases numbered 8, after V lost 2 bases and J lost 9 bases. The germline V gene has CDR1 SGHTA and CDR2 FQGTGA. The CDR3 contains 16 residues. The CDR3 DNA reads as TGTGCCAGCAGCTTATCGGGGACAGGGACGGGTTCACCCCTCCACTTT. Its protein product is CASSLSGTGTGSPLHF.

This clone has a handful of counts. The chain joins TRBV23-1 to TRBJ2-3; D might be TRBD2 (7 bases). TRBV23-1 is known as an ORF, though its function is uncertain. V lost 0 bases and J 3 bases, leaving 13 bases between the germline ends. The length of the CDR3 is 16 residues. The CDR3 DNA is TGCGCCAGCAGTCAATCTCGGGGGGCAAGTACAGATACGCAGTATTTT. Residues: CASSQSRGASTDTQYF.

The rearrangement links TRBV5-4 to TRBJ1-4; possible D gene TRBD1, 5 bases. The CDR3 is 15 residues long. Germline values: CDR1 SGHNT, CDR2 YYREEE (reference sequence). V gave up 5 bases and J gave up 8 bases, with 19 bases separating them. The CDR3 sequence is CASSGTVGGREKLFF. CDR3 nucleotide sequence: TGTGCCAGCAGTGGGACCGTGGGGGGTAGGGAAAAACTGTTTTTT. Complete variable domain (other parts from reference TRBV5-4 and TRBJ1-4): ETGVTQSPTHLIKTRGQQVTLRCSSQSGHNTVSWYQQALGQGPQFIFQYYREEENGRGNFPPRFSGLQFPNYSSELNVNALELDDSALYLCASSGTVGGREKLFFGSGTQLSVL.

The chain employs TRBV7-9 and TRBJ1-2; D gene unclear. The CDR3 sequence is 17 residues long. CDR1 is SEHNR, CDR2 FQNEAQ, per germline (reference sequence). V shed 4 bases and J shed 6 bases, with 24 bases lying between them. CDR3 in DNA: TGTGCCAGCAGCTCTCTGAACCATCCGTACGGGGAGGATGGCTACACCTTC. Translated, it gives CASSSLNHPYGEDGYTF.

This chain links TRBV5-6 with TRBJ2-1, with a possible D match to TRBD2 (5 bases). Germline CDR1 SGHDT, CDR2 YYEEEE. The CDR3 spans 14 residues. V gave up 0 bases and J gave up 7 bases, with 11 bases separating them. The CDR3 DNA follows: TGTGCCAGCAGCTTGGGAGACTATTTTAATGAGCAGTTCTTC. Amino acids: CASSLGDYFNEQFF.

V usage is TRBV11-1 and J usage is TRBJ2-5; 8 positions match TRBD1. CDR1 is SGHAT, CDR2 FQDESV, per germline (reference sequence). The ends lost 10 bases at V and 5 bases at J; junction bases unmatched: 12. The CDR3 totals 14 residues. The CDR3 DNA is TGTGCCACCCAAACAGGGGGTCTGGGGGAGACCCAGTACTTC. Translation: CATQTGGLGETQYF.

V usage is TRBV2 and J usage is TRBJ2-7, with 9 bases identical to TRBD1. The length of the CDR3 is 14 residues. Trimming cost V 8 bases and J 3 bases; bases outside gene matches: 8. CDR1 SNHLY and CDR2 FYNNEI come from the germline V gene. The CDR3 DNA reads as TGTGCCAGCGGACCTACGGACAGGGGCTACGAGCAGTACTTC. It is translated as CASGPTDRGYEQYF.

V is TRBV6-4 and J is TRBJ2-3; D is perhaps TRBD1 (5 bases). The CDR3 is 14 amino acids. Per germline, CDR1 MRHNA and CDR2 SNTAGT. V dropped 6 bases and J dropped 1 base, with 11 bases sitting between them. In DNA, the CDR3 is TGTGCCAGCAGCCTCGAAGGGGGCACAGATACGCAGTATTTT. This translates into CASSLEGGTDTQYF.

The rearrangement joins TRBV4-1 to TRBJ1-6, with D tentatively TRBD1 (5 bases). Germline assignment: CDR1 MGHRA and CDR2 YSYEKL. The V and J ends lost 3 bases and 6 bases respectively, with 15 bases between them. This CDR3 comprises 16 residues. The CDR3 loop is CASSQPRWRGNSPLHF. Written as DNA, the CDR3 is TGCGCCAGCAGCCAGCCCCGGTGGAGGGGTAATTCACCCCTCCACTTT.

This clone came up a few times. This chain links TRBV18 with TRBJ1-1, with 9 bases lining up with TRBD1. CDR1 is KGHSH and CDR2 is LQKENI in the germline V gene. CDR3 size: 16 residues. The V segment lost 8 bases and the J segment 4 bases; nucleotides outside the gene matches: 14. CDR3 region: CASRAGTGTLGTEAFF. The CDR3 DNA reads TGTGCCAGCCGAGCCGGGACAGGGACTTTGGGCACTGAAGCTTTCTTT.

This clone was seen only once. The chain couples TRBV9 to TRBJ2-2; the D gene is possibly TRBD1 (5 bases). The CDR3 loop spans 15 amino acids. V gave up 0 bases and J gave up 4 bases, with 10 bases separating them. Germline V gene sequence: CDR1 SGDLS, CDR2 YYNGEE. In DNA form, the CDR3 reads TGTGCCAGCAGCGTAGAGGGGTCGCGCACCGGGGAGCTGTTTTTT. Translated: CASSVEGSRTGELFF.

In its sample, this clone was seen once. The V gene is TRBV3-1 (or the pseudogene TRBV3-2), the J gene TRBJ1-4, with D possibly matching TRBD1 (5 bases). This CDR3 contains 16 residues. The V end was cut by 1 base, the J end by 3 bases, with 12 bases between. The germline gives CDR1 LGHDT, CDR2 YNNKEL (reference sequence). The CDR3 sequence: CASSQGQGVANEKLFF. In DNA form, the CDR3 reads TGTGCCAGCAGCCAAGGTCAAGGGGTAGCTAATGAAAAACTGTTTTTT.

The chain has TRBV5-4 and TRBJ2-7; the match to TRBD1 covers 9 bases. V shed 0 bases, J shed 2 bases, and the junction held 0 bases outside the gene matches. Germline V lookup: CDR1 SGHNT, CDR2 YYREEE (reference sequence). The CDR3 extends over 14 amino acids. CDR3 residues: CASSLGTGAYEQYF. The CDR3 DNA reads as TGTGCCAGCAGCTTGGGGACAGGGGCCTACGAGCAGTACTTC.

This clone has just one count. The CDR3 here is CASSHAGGYEKLFF. In DNA form, the CDR3 reads TGTGCCAGCAGTCACGCAGGGGGCTATGAAAAACTGTTTTTT. The rearrangement joins TRBV6-2 or TRBV6-3 to TRBJ1-4; 8 bases line up with TRBD1. V shed 5 bases and J 6 bases; nucleotides not matched to a gene: 5. The CDR3 extends over 14 amino acids. CDR1 is MNHEY and CDR2 is SVGEGT in the germline V gene.

The chain uses TRBV7-2 and TRBJ2-2; D may be TRBD1 (5 bases). This CDR3 contains 15 residues. CDR1 and CDR2 (germline): SGHTA, FQGNSA. Trimming pared 2 bases from V and 1 base from J, leaving 8 bases between. CDR3 amino acids: CASSLWQGNTGELFF. In DNA form, the CDR3 reads TGTGCCAGCAGCTTATGGCAGGGGAACACCGGGGAGCTGTTTTTT. The full variable domain, with the rest looked up from reference TRBV7-2 and TRBJ2-2, is GAGVSQSPSNKVTEKGKDVELRCDPISGHTALYWYRQSLGQGLEFLIYFQGNSAPDKSGLPSDRFSAERTGGSVSTLTIQRTQQEDSAVYLCASSLWQGNTGELFFGEGSRLTVL.

This clone turned up a few times. The V call is TRBV19, the J call TRBJ1-5; no definite D call. CDR1 LNHDA and CDR2 SQIVND come from the germline V gene (reference sequence). The CDR3 runs 14 residues. V was trimmed by 7 bases and J by 0 bases, leaving 10 bases between them. Here the CDR3 DNA reads TGTGCCAGTAAAAACGGTCGTAGCAATCAGCCCCAGCATTTT. It is translated as CASKNGRSNQPQHF. Filled out from reference TRBV19 and TRBJ1-5, the complete variable domain reads DGGITQSPKYLFRKEGQNVTLSCEQNLNHDAMYWYRQDPGQGLRLIYYSQIVNDFQKGDIAEGYSVSREKKESFPLTVTSAQKNPTAFYLCASKNGRSNQPQHFGDGTRLSIL.

The genes are TRBV5-6 and TRBJ2-5, with a possible D match to TRBD2 (5 bases). Germline loops: CDR1 SGHDT, CDR2 YYEEEE. V gave up 3 bases and J gave up 5 bases, with 11 bases separating them. The CDR3 loop spans 13 amino acids. The CDR3, as DNA: TGTGCCAGCAGCTCGGACCCGGGGGAGACCCAGTACTTC. Translated, it gives CASSSDPGETQYF.

This rearrangement joins TRBV7-9 to TRBJ1-1, with D uncertain. V lost 5 bases and J 12 bases, leaving 16 bases between the germline ends. The CDR3 spans 12 residues. CDR1 SEHNR and CDR2 FQNEAQ come from the germline V gene (reference sequence). The CDR3 here is CASSQDYSQTFF. The CDR3 nucleotides read TGTGCCAGCAGCCAGGACTACTCACAAACTTTCTTT. Together with reference TRBV7-9 and TRBJ1-1, the CDR3 gives the full variable domain: DTGVSQNPRHKITKRGQNVTFRCDPISEHNRLYWYRQTLGQGPEFLTYFQNEAQLEKSRLLSDRFSAERPKGSFSTLEIQRTEQGDSAMYLCASSQDYSQTFFGQGTRLTVV.

This clone was seen a few times. DNA of the CDR3: TGTGCCAGCAGCTTGGCAGAGGCAGGGGTGTCTGAAAAACTGTTTTTT. Translation: CASSLAEAGVSEKLFF. The genes are TRBV5-4 and TRBJ1-4; TRBD1 might be the D (6 bases). The CDR3 extends over 16 amino acids. V was pared by 0 bases and J by 7 bases, with 16 bases between. The germline CDR1 and CDR2 sequences are SGHNT and YYREEE (reference sequence).

This sequence joins TRBV5-6 and TRBJ1-2; D possibly corresponds to TRBD1 (5 bases). The germline gives CDR1 SGHDT, CDR2 YYEEEE. There are 13 residues in the CDR3. V gave up 4 bases and J gave up 8 bases, with 15 bases separating them. In DNA, the CDR3 is TGTGCCAGCAGCCCCAGCCCAGGGATCGGCTACACCTTC. Translated: CASSPSPGIGYTF.

J is TRBJ1-2 and V is TRBV29-1; D is ambiguous. The V end was cut by 3 bases, the J end by 3 bases, with 2 bases between. There are 10 residues in the CDR3. Germline V gene data show CDR1 as SQVTM and CDR2 as ANQGSEA. The CDR3 loop is CSVDYYGYTF. The CDR3 DNA is TGCAGCGTTGACTACTATGGCTACACCTTC.

The rearrangement uses TRBV20-1 and TRBJ2-3, with unresolved D. This CDR3 comprises 10 residues. Germline CDR1 DFQATT, CDR2 SNEGSKA (reference sequence). The V and J ends lost 0 bases and 9 bases respectively, with 4 bases between them. CDR3 in DNA: TGCAGTGCTAGAGATGAGACGCAGTATTTT. This encodes CSARDETQYF.

The rearrangement uses TRBV28 and TRBJ1-4, with 7 nucleotides matching TRBD1. Trimming cost V 7 bases and J 7 bases; bases outside gene matches: 6. CDR3 length: 13 amino acids. Per germline, CDR1 MDHEN and CDR2 SYDVKM. DNA of the CDR3: TGTGCCAGCACACAGGGGATAAGTGAAAAACTGTTTTTT. Residues: CASTQGISEKLFF.

This clone was detected a few times. The chain carries TRBV3-1 (or the pseudogene TRBV3-2) and TRBJ1-5, with D possibly TRBD1 on 6 matching bases. Trimming stripped 6 bases from V and 1 base from J, with 13 bases between. Germline CDR1 reads LGHDT; CDR2 reads YNNKEL (reference sequence). This CDR3 is built from 15 residues. The CDR3 DNA reads TGTGCCAGCAGTTCCGCGGGGGCCAGCAATCAGCCCCAGCATTTT. It specifies CASSSAGASNQPQHF.

The gene calls are TRBV27 and TRBJ2-7; D possibly corresponds to TRBD1 (6 bases). Per germline, CDR1 MNHEY and CDR2 SMNVEV (reference sequence). V lost 3 bases and J lost 2, with 8 bases in between. The CDR3 is 13 residues long. The CDR3 region has the DNA TGTGCCAGCAGTTTTAACAGGGCCTACGAGCAGTACTTC. Translated, it gives CASSFNRAYEQYF.